Listed below are T cell receptor beta chains from one sample, sequenced in a study of Ad26.COV2.S vaccination and SARS-CoV-2 variants. Profiling relied on immunoSEQ multiplex PCR, and the TCRdb table lists in-frame clones only, not all of them. The table lists around 370,000 clones, 80% to 90% of them singletons. The sample here was peripheral blood, taken in a trial of Ad26.COV2.S vaccine versus placebo. The origin of the receptors is a person between 18 and 65 years old who received the Ad26.COV2.S COVID-19 vaccine or a placebo. The CDR3 runs from the conserved cysteine through the conserved F or W. D genes are given only for firm matches. Size is stated for part of the rows, as once, few or many counts, or as a class when the clone is expanded.

J: TRBJ2-2
V: TRBV6-4
D: NA
size: NA
CDR3: CASSESAGTNTGELFF
DNA: TGTGCCAGCAGTGAATCGGCGGGGACTAACACCGGGGAGCTGTTTTTT

J: TRBJ1-4
V: TRBV19
D: NA
size: NA
CDR3: CASSIAPSEKLFF
DNA: TGTGCCAGTAGTATAGCTCCCTCTGAAAAACTGTTTTTT

J: TRBJ2-1
V: TRBV5-4
D: TRBD1
size: NA
CDR3: CASSIDRGQGNEQFF
DNA: TGTGCCAGCAGCATAGACAGGGGGCAAGGGAATGAGCAGTTCTTC

J: TRBJ1-1
V: TRBV14
D: TRBD1
size: NA
CDR3: CASSHEQGAKYTEAFF
DNA: TGTGCCAGCAGCCACGAACAGGGGGCGAAGTACACTGAAGCTTTCTTT

J: TRBJ2-5
V: TRBV12-1
D: NA
size: NA
CDR3: CASSPTLRSDPPGEVQETQYF
DNA: TGTGCCAGCAGCCCCACGCTCCGATCCGATCCGCCAGGGGAGGTCCAAGAGACCCAGTACTTC

J: TRBJ2-1
V: TRBV20-1
D: NA
size: many
CDR3: CSANPPGELFF
DNA: TGCAGTGCTAATCCACCCGGCGAGCTGTTCTTC

J: TRBJ2-7
V: TRBV28
D: NA
size: few
CDR3: CASSLRGYEQYF
DNA: TGTGCCAGCAGCTTGAGAGGCTACGAGCAGTACTTC

J: TRBJ2-1
V: TRBV6-6
D: TRBD2
size: NA
CDR3: CASSSSGGTGNEQFF
DNA: TGTGCCAGCAGTTCCTCGGGGGGAACGGGAAATGAGCAGTTCTTC

J: TRBJ1-2
V: TRBV27
D: NA
size: NA
CDR3: CASSLYGYGYTF
DNA: TGTGCCAGCAGTTTATACGGCTATGGCTACACCTTC

J: TRBJ1-5
V: TRBV7-2
D: NA
size: NA
CDR3: CASSLESRAGQPQHF
DNA: TGTGCCAGCAGCCTAGAGAGCAGGGCGGGTCAGCCCCAGCATTTT

J: TRBJ2-7
V: TRBV5-4
D: NA
size: NA
CDR3: CASSPRGRGDTYEQYF
DNA: TGTGCCAGCAGCCCCAGGGGGCGGGGGGACACCTACGAGCAGTACTTC

J: TRBJ2-1
V: TRBV5-6
D: NA
size: NA
CDR3: CASSTLGQASYNEQFF
DNA: TGTGCCAGCAGCACACTTGGGCAAGCATCCTACAATGAGCAGTTCTTC

J: TRBJ2-3
V: TRBV5-1
D: TRBD2
size: NA
CDR3: CASSRLAGADTQYF
DNA: TGCGCCAGCAGCAGACTAGCGGGAGCAGATACGCAGTATTTT

J: TRBJ2-2
V: TRBV6-2/TRBV6-3
D: TRBD2
size: NA
CDR3: CASSMTSLNTGELFF
DNA: TGTGCCAGCAGCATGACTAGCTTGAACACCGGGGAGCTGTTTTTT

J: TRBJ2-7
V: TRBV27
D: TRBD2
size: NA
CDR3: CASTLAGSYEQYF
DNA: TGTGCCAGCACACTAGCGGGGTCCTACGAGCAGTACTTC

J: TRBJ2-2
V: TRBV19
D: TRBD1
size: NA
CDR3: CASRKGQGTTGELFF
DNA: TGTGCCAGTAGAAAGGGACAGGGGACCACCGGGGAGCTGTTTTTT

J: TRBJ1-1
V: TRBV2
D: NA
size: NA
CDR3: CASTALGIDTEAFF
DNA: TGTGCCAGCACAGCCTTGGGAATTGACACTGAAGCTTTCTTT

J: TRBJ1-6
V: TRBV5-6
D: TRBD1
size: NA
CDR3: CASSSTGNHLSPLHF
DNA: TGTGCCAGCAGCTCGACAGGGAACCATTTGTCACCCCTCCACTTT

J: TRBJ2-1
V: TRBV20-1
D: TRBD2
size: NA
CDR3: CSASIAGSGSYNEQFF
DNA: TGCAGTGCTAGTATAGCGGGGTCGGGCTCCTACAATGAGCAGTTCTTC

J: TRBJ1-2
V: TRBV9
D: TRBD1
size: NA
CDR3: CASSSRGQNYGYTF
DNA: TGTGCCAGCAGCTCGAGGGGACAGAACTATGGCTACACCTTC

J: TRBJ2-7
V: TRBV5-4
D: NA
size: NA
CDR3: CASSPSVDPYEQYF
DNA: TGTGCCAGCAGCCCTAGCGTTGACCCCTACGAGCAGTACTTC

J: TRBJ2-1
V: TRBV6-5
D: TRBD2
size: once
CDR3: CASSYTGLAGVLFF
DNA: TGTGCCAGCAGTTACACGGGACTAGCGGGAGTGTTGTTCTTC

J: TRBJ2-5
V: TRBV9
D: TRBD2
size: NA
CDR3: CASSVGSGGNQETQYF
DNA: TGTGCCAGCAGCGTAGGGAGCGGGGGCAACCAAGAGACCCAGTACTTC

J: TRBJ2-7
V: TRBV7-6
D: NA
size: NA
CDR3: CASSLAAGQSYEQYF
DNA: TGTGCCAGCAGCTTAGCTGCGGGACAGAGCTACGAGCAGTACTTC

J: TRBJ2-5
V: TRBV12-3/TRBV12-4
D: NA
size: NA
CDR3: CASSQLVEETQYF
DNA: TGTGCCAGCAGTCAACTAGTCGAAGAGACCCAGTACTTC

J: TRBJ2-7
V: TRBV27
D: NA
size: NA
CDR3: CASRLRLNSYEQYF
DNA: TGTGCCAGCAGATTGCGCCTCAACTCCTACGAGCAGTACTTC

J: TRBJ2-7
V: TRBV11-2
D: NA
size: NA
CDR3: CASSLDRSYEQYF
DNA: TGTGCCAGCAGCTTAGACAGATCCTACGAGCAGTACTTC

J: TRBJ2-7
V: TRBV5-1
D: NA
size: NA
CDR3: CASSFGSYEQYF
DNA: TGCGCCAGCAGCTTCGGCAGCTACGAGCAGTACTTC

J: TRBJ1-3
V: TRBV12-1
D: NA
size: NA
CDR3: CASSFRQGAPLGGNTIYF
DNA: TGTGCCAGCAGCTTCAGACAGGGGGCCCCTTTAGGAGGAAACACCATATATTTT

J: TRBJ1-2
V: TRBV20-1
D: TRBD1
size: NA
CDR3: CSASLGQGDYGYTF
DNA: TGCAGTGCTAGTTTGGGACAGGGGGACTATGGCTACACCTTC

J: TRBJ2-7
V: TRBV18
D: TRBD2
size: NA
CDR3: CASSPADRQRESYEQYF
DNA: TGTGCCAGCTCACCCGCCGACAGGCAGCGGGAGTCCTACGAGCAGTACTTC

J: TRBJ1-1
V: TRBV18
D: NA
size: NA
CDR3: CASSPGGARNTEAFF
DNA: TGTGCCAGCTCACCCGGGGGGGCGCGGAACACTGAAGCTTTCTTT

J: TRBJ2-3
V: TRBV3-1/TRBV3-2
D: TRBD2
size: NA
CDR3: CASSQDPPSAGAGDTQYF
DNA: TGTGCCAGCAGCCAAGACCCCCCTTCAGCGGGGGCGGGTGATACGCAGTATTTT

J: TRBJ1-1
V: TRBV7-8
D: TRBD1
size: NA
CDR3: CASSLNLVGPQGAETEAFF
DNA: TGTGCCAGCAGCTTAAATCTCGTGGGCCCACAGGGGGCTGAGACTGAAGCTTTCTTT

J: TRBJ2-6
V: TRBV6-5
D: NA
size: NA
CDR3: CASRFGETGANVLTF
DNA: TGTGCCAGCAGGTTCGGGGAGACTGGGGCCAACGTCCTGACTTTC

J: TRBJ2-7
V: TRBV4-1
D: NA
size: NA
CDR3: CASSQGAGYEQYF
DNA: TGCGCCAGCAGCCAAGGGGCGGGCTACGAGCAGTACTTC

J: TRBJ2-3
V: TRBV7-9
D: NA
size: few
CDR3: CAGLWGGTDTQYF
DNA: TGTGCCGGCTTGTGGGGGGGCACAGATACGCAGTATTTT

J: TRBJ2-7
V: TRBV9
D: NA
size: NA
CDR3: CASSVGVSEQYF
DNA: TGTGCCAGCAGCGTAGGGGTCTCCGAGCAGTACTTC

J: TRBJ1-4
V: TRBV10-3
D: NA
size: NA
CDR3: CAISETTGATNEKLFF
DNA: TGTGCCATCAGTGAGACTACAGGAGCAACTAATGAAAAACTGTTTTTT

J: TRBJ2-2
V: TRBV7-7
D: NA
size: NA
CDR3: CASSLPGSGELFF
DNA: TGTGCTAGCAGCTTACCTGGTAGCGGGGAGCTGTTTTTT

J: TRBJ2-2
V: TRBV27
D: TRBD2
size: few
CDR3: CASSRTSGGSNTGELFF
DNA: TGTGCCAGCAGTCGGACTAGCGGGGGGTCGAACACCGGGGAGCTGTTTTTT

J: TRBJ1-6
V: TRBV15
D: NA
size: NA
CDR3: CATSRDHNRGYNSPLHF
DNA: TGTGCCACCAGCAGAGACCACAACCGCGGATATAATTCACCCCTCCACTTT

J: TRBJ1-4
V: TRBV5-1
D: NA
size: NA
CDR3: CASSLGPSSEKLFF
DNA: TGCGCCAGCAGCTTAGGACCCTCGAGTGAAAAACTGTTTTTT

J: TRBJ1-5
V: TRBV5-6
D: NA
size: NA
CDR3: CASSLSMGRGNQPQHF
DNA: TGTGCCAGCAGCTTGAGTATGGGGCGCGGCAATCAGCCCCAGCATTTT

J: TRBJ1-2
V: TRBV12-3/TRBV12-4
D: TRBD1
size: NA
CDR3: CASTQGVGGYTF
DNA: TGTGCCAGCACCCAGGGGGTCGGTGGCTACACCTTC

J: TRBJ2-1
V: TRBV15
D: TRBD2
size: NA
CDR3: CATSAGGGRAPNEQFF
DNA: TGTGCCACCAGCGCCGGGGGCGGGAGGGCCCCCAATGAGCAGTTCTTC

J: TRBJ2-7
V: TRBV28
D: NA
size: NA
CDR3: CASSPFGQTYEQYF
DNA: TGTGCCAGCAGTCCTTTCGGACAGACCTACGAGCAGTACTTC

J: TRBJ2-5
V: TRBV12-3/TRBV12-4
D: TRBD2
size: NA
CDR3: CASSRGGTTANF
DNA: TGTGCCAGCAGCCGGGGGGGAACTACGGCTAACTTC

J: TRBJ2-1
V: TRBV5-6
D: NA
size: NA
CDR3: CASSFHNNEQFF
DNA: TGTGCCAGCAGCTTTCATAACAATGAGCAGTTCTTC

J: TRBJ2-5
V: TRBV7-5
D: NA
size: once
CDR3: CVRSLAAGQETQYF
DNA: TGTGTCAGAAGCTTAGCCGCGGGGCAAGAGACCCAGTACTTC

J: TRBJ2-2
V: TRBV7-9
D: NA
size: NA
CDR3: CASSLDPLQDLSGELFF
DNA: TGTGCCAGCAGCTTAGATCCATTGCAGGACCTCTCCGGGGAGCTGTTTTTT

J: TRBJ2-7
V: TRBV19
D: NA
size: NA
CDR3: CASSTLSGWSYEQYF
DNA: TGTGCCAGTAGTACGCTTTCGGGTTGGTCCTACGAGCAGTACTTC

J: TRBJ1-6
V: TRBV28
D: NA
size: NA
CDR3: CASSSLRGLNSPLHF
DNA: TGTGCCAGCAGTTCTCTACGAGGTTTAAATTCACCCCTCCACTTT

J: TRBJ1-4
V: TRBV27
D: NA
size: NA
CDR3: CASSWGPGEKLFF
DNA: TGTGCCAGCAGTTGGGGCCCCGGTGAAAAACTGTTTTTT